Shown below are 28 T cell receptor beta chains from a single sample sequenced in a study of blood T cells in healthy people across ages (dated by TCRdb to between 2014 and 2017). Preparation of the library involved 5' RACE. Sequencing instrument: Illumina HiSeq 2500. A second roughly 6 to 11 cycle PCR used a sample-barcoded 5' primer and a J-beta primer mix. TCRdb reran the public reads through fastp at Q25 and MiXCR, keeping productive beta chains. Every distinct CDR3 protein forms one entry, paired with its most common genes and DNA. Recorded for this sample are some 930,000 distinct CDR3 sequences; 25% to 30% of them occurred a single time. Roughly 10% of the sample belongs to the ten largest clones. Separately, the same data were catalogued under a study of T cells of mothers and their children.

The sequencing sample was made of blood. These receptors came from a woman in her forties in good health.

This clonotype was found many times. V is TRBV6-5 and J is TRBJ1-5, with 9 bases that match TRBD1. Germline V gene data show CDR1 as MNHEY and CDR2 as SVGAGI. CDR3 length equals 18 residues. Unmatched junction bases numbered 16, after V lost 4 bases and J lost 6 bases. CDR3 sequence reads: CASSFLPGQGRGSQPQHF. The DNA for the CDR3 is TGTGCCAGCAGTTTTCTCCCGGGACAGGGAAGGGGTAGTCAGCCCCAGCATTTT.

The CDR3 loop reads CSARKGGGQETQYF. CDR3 DNA sequence: TGCAGTGCTAGAAAGGGGGGGGGGCAGGAGACCCAGTACTTC. V usage is TRBV20-1 and J usage is TRBJ2-5; tentative D call: TRBD2 (7 bases). Germline values: CDR1 DFQATT, CDR2 SNEGSKA (reference sequence). Trimming took 2 bases from V and 5 from J, leaving 15 bases between them. The length of the CDR3 is 14 residues.

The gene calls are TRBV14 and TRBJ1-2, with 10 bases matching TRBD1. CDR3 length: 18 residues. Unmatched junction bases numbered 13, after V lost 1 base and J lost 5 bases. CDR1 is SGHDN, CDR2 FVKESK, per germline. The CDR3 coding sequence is TGTGCCAGCAGCCAAGCCAGAGGGCCGGGACAGGGGCATTATGGCTACACCTTC. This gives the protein CASSQARGPGQGHYGYTF.

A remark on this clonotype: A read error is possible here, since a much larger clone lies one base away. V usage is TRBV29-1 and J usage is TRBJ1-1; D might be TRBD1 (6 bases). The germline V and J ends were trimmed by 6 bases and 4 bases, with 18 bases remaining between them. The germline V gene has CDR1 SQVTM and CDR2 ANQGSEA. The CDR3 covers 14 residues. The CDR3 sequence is CSVGRGQISTEAFF. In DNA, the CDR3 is TGCAGCGTGGGCCGTGGACAGATTAGCACTGAAGCTTTCTTT. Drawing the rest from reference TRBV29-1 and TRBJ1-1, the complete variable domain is SAVISQKPSRDICQRGTSLTIQCQVDSQVTMMFWYRQQPGQSLTLIATANQGSEATYESGFVIDKFPISRPNLTFSTLTVSNMSPEDSSIYLCSVGRGQISTEAFFGQGTRLTVV.

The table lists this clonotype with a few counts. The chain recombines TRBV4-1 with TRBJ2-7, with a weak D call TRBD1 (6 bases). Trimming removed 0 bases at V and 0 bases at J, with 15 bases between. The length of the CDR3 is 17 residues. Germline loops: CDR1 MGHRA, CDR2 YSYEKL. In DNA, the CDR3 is TGCGCCAGCAGCCAAGATAGGTACGGGACATTCTCCTACGAGCAGTACTTC. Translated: CASSQDRYGTFSYEQYF.

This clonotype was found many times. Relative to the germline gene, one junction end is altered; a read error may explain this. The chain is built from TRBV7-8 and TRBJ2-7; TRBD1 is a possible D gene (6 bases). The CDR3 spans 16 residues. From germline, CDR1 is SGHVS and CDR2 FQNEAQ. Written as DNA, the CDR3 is TGTGCCAGCACCTTAAGGCCGGCAGGGGCCCCCTACGAGCAGTACTTC. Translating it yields CASTLRPAGAPYEQYF.

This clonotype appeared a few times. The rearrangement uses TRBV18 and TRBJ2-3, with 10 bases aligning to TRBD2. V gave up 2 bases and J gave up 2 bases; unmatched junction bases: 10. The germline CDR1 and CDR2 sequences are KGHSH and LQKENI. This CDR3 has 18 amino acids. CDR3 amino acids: CASSPNSASGGLTDTQYF. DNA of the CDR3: TGTGCCAGCTCACCAAACAGTGCTAGCGGGGGCCTCACAGATACGCAGTATTTT.

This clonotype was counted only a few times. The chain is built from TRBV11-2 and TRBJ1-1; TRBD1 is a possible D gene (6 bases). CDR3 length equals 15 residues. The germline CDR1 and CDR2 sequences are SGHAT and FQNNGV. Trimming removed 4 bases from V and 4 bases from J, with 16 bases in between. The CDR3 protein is CASSSNRGRGTEAFF. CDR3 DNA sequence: TGTGCCAGCAGCTCCAATCGGGGGCGAGGCACTGAAGCTTTCTTT. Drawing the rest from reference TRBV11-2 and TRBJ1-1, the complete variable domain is EAGVAQSPRYKIIEKRQSVAFWCNPISGHATLYWYQQILGQGPKLLIQFQNNGVVDDSQLPKDRFSAERLKGVDSTLKIQPAKLEDSAVYLCASSSNRGRGTEAFFGQGTRLTVV.

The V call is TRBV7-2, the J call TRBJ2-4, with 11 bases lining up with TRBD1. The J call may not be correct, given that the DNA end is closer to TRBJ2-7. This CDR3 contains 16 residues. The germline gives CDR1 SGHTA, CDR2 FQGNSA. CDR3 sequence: CASSLIPGQGASEQYF. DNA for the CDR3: TGTGCCAGCAGCTTAATCCCCGGACAGGGGGCGAGCGAGCAGTACTTC.

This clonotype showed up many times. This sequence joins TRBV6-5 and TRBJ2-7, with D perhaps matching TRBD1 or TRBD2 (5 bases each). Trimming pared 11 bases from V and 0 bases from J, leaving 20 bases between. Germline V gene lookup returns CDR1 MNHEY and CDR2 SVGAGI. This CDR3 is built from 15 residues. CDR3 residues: CAVSLGTANSYEQYF. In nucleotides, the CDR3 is TGTGCCGTATCCCTAGGGACGGCAAACTCCTACGAGCAGTACTTC.

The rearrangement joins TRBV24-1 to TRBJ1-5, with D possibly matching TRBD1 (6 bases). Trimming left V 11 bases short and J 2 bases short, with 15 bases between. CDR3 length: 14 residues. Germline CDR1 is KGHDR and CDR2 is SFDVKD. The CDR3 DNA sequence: TGTGCCAGCCCTGGGGGGCTTGGCAATCAGCCCCAGCATTTT. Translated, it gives CASPGGLGNQPQHF.

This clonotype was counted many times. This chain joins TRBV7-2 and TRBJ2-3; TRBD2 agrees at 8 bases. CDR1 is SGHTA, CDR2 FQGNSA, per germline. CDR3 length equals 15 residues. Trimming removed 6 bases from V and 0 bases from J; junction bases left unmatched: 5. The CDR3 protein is CASRISGVSTDTQYF. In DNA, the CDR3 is TGTGCCAGCAGGATTAGCGGGGTTAGCACAGATACGCAGTATTTT.

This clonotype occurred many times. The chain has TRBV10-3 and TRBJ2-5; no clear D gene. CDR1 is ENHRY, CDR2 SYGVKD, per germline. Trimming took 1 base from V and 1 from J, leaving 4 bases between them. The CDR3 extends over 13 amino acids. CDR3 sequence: CAISELGQETQYF. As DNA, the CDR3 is TGTGCCATCAGTGAGTTGGGCCAAGAGACCCAGTACTTC.

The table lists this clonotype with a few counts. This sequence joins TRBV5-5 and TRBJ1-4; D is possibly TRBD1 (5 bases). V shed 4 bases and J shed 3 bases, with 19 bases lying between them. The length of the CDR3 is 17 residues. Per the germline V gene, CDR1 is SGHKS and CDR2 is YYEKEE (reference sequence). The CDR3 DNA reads TGTGCCAGCAGCCCTACCGGGGGGGAGAGGGCTAATGAAAAACTGTTTTTT. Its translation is CASSPTGGERANEKLFF. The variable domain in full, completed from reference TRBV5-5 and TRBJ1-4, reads DAGVTQSPTHLIKTRGQQVTLRCSPISGHKSVSWYQQVLGQGPQFIFQYYEKEERGRGNFPDRFSARQFPNYSSELNVNALLLGDSALYLCASSPTGGERANEKLFFGSGTQLSVL.

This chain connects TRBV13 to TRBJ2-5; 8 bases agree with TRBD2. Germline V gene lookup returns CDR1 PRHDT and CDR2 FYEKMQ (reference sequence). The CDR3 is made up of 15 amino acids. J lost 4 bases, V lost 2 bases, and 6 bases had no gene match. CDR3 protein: CASSLLAGEGETQYF. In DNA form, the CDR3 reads TGTGCCAGCAGCTTACTAGCGGGTGAGGGAGAGACCCAGTACTTC.

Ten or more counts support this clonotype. CDR3 sequence: CASSLHEGREQYF. The DNA of the CDR3 is TGTGCCAGCAGCTTACACGAGGGCCGTGAGCAGTACTTC. The chain couples TRBV7-3 to TRBJ2-7; possibly TRBD2 for D (5 bases). The CDR3 extends over 13 amino acids. The V end lost 2 bases, the J end lost 7 bases, and 12 bases lay between the germline ends. Germline CDR1 is SGHTA and CDR2 is FQGTGA. The entire variable domain, with the rest obtained from reference TRBV7-3 and TRBJ2-7, is as follows: GAGVSQTPSNKVTEKGKYVELRCDPISGHTALYWYRQSLGQGPEFLIYFQGTGAADDSGLPNDRFFAVRPEGSVSTLKIQRTERGDSAVYLCASSLHEGREQYFGPGTRLTVT.

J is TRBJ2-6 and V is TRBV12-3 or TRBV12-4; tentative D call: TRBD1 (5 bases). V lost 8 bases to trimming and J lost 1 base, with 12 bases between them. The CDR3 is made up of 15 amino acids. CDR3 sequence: CASARQGSGANVLTF. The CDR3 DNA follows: TGTGCCAGCGCCCGGCAGGGTTCTGGGGCCAACGTCCTGACTTTC.

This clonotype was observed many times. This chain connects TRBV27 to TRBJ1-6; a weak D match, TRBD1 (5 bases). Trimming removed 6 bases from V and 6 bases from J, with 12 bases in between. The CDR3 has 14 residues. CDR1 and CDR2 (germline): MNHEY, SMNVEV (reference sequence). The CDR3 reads CASRLGGGNSPLHF. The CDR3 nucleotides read TGTGCCAGCAGACTGGGGGGAGGTAATTCACCCCTCCACTTT.

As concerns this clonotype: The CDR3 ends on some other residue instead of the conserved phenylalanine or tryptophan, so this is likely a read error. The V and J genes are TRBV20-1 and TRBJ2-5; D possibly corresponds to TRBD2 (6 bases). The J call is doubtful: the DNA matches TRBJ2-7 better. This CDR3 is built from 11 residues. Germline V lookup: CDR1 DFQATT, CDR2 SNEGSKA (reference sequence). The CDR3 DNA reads TGCAGTGCGACGGGGGTGAACGAGCAGTACATC. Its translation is CSATGVNEQYI.

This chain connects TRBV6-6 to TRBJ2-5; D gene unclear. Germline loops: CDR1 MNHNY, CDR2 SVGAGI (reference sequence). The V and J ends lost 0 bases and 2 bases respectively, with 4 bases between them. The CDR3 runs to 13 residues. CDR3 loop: CASSYSEQETQYF. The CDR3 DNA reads TGTGCCAGCAGTTACTCGGAGCAAGAGACCCAGTACTTC.

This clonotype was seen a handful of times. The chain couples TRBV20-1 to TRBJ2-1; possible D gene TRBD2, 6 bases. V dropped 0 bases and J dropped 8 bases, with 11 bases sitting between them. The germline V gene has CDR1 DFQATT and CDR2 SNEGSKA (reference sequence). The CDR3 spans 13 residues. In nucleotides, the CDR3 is TGCAGTGCTAGAGACGGAAGCGGGTATGAGCAGTTCTTC. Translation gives CSARDGSGYEQFF.

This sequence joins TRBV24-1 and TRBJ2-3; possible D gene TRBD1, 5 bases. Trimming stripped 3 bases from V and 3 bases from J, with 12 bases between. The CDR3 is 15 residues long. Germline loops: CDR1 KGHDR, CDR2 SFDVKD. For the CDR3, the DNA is TGTGCCACCAGTGATAATCAGGGTCTGACAGATACGCAGTATTTT. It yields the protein CATSDNQGLTDTQYF.

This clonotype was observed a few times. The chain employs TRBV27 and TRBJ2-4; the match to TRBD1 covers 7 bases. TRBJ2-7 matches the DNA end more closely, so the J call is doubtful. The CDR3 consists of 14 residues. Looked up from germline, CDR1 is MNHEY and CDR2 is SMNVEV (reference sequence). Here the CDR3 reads CASSLSRGLGEQYF. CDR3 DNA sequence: TGTGCCAGCAGTTTAAGCAGGGGGTTGGGCGAGCAGTACTTC.

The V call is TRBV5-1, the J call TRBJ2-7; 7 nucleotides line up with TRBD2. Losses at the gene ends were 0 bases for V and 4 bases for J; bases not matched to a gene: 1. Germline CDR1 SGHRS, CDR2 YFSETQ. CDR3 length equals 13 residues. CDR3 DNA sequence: TGCGCCAGCAGCTTGGACGGGAGGTACGAGCAGTACTTC. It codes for CASSLDGRYEQYF. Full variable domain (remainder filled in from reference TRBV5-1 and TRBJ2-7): KAGVTQTPRYLIKTRGQQVTLSCSPISGHRSVSWYQQTPGQGLQFLFEYFSETQRNKGNFPGRFSGRQFSNSRSEMNVSTLELGDSALYLCASSLDGRYEQYFGPGTRLTVT.

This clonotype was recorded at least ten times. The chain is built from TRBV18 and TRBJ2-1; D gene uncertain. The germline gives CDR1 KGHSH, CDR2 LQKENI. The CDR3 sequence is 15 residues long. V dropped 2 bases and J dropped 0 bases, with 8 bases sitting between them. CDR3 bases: TGTGCCAGCTCACCAATGCCGAGCTCCTACAATGAGCAGTTCTTC. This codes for CASSPMPSSYNEQFF.

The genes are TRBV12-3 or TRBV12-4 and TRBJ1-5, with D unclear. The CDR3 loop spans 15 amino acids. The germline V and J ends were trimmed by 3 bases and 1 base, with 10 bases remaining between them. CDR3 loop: CASSFSVASNQPQHF. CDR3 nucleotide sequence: TGTGCCAGCAGTTTCTCGGTGGCGAGCAATCAGCCCCAGCATTTT.

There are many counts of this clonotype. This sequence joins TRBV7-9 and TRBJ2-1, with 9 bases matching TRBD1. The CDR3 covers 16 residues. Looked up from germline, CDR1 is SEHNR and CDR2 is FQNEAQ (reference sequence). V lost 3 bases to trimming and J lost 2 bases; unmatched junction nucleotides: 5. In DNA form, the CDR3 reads TGTGCCAGCAGCTTCATTACAGGGGGCCCCTACAATGAGCAGTTCTTC. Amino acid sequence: CASSFITGGPYNEQFF.

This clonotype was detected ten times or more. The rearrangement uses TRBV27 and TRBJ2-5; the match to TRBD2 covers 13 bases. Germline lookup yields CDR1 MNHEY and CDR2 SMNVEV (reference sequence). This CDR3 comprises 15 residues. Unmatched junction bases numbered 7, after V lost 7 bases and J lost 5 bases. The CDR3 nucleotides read TGTGCCAGCAATGCACTAGCGGGGGGGCTGGAGACCCAGTACTTC. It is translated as CASNALAGGLETQYF.